The text below deals with one TCR beta chain. Its matching antigen is unknown. Sequenced material consisted of expressed TCRB transcripts (all of the isolated RNA was reverse transcribed). Some clones are missing from TCRdb's copy, which holds only in-frame ones; the method was immunoSEQ multiplex PCR. The repertoire includes tens of thousands of clones, 40% to 60% of them detected once, and more than 0.3% sits in the top ten. The data are from a study of beta chain features in type 1 diabetes. Study conclusions and caveats: Significant though moderate, a shortening of TCRB CDR3s appeared in all four CD4+ subsets of Type 1 diabetes patients.

Sorting with CD45RO/CCR7/CD25/CD127/CD95/CD27 yielded naive, central memory, regulatory and stem-like memory CD4+ cells. Germline-derived CDR1 and CDR2 are SGHAT and FQNNGV. The V end was cut by 1 base, the J end by 1 base, with 20 bases between. There are 18 residues in the CDR3. J is TRBJ2-7 and V is TRBV11-2; a possible D gene is TRBD2 (7 bases). The sequence was obtained from a man aged 25-40 years with type 1 diabetes. Sequencing was done on a sample of stem cell memory CD4+ T cells from blood. Written as DNA, the CDR3 is TGTGCCAGCAGCTTAGTTCTTGGGGGGGGCCAGGGTTCCTACGAGCAGTACTTC. Its protein product is CASSLVLGGGQGSYEQYF.